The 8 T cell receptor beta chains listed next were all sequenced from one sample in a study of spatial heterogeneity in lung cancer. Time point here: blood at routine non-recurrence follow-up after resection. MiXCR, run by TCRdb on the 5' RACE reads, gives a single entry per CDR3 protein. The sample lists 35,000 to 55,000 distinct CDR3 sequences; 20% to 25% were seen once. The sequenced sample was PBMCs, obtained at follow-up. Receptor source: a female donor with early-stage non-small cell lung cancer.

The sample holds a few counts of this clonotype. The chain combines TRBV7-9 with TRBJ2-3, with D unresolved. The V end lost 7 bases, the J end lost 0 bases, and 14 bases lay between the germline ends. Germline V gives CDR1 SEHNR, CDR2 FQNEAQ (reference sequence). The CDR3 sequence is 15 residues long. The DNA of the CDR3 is TGTGCCAGCAATAGGCAGGTTTCTAGCACAGATACGCAGTATTTT. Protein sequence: CASNRQVSSTDTQYF.

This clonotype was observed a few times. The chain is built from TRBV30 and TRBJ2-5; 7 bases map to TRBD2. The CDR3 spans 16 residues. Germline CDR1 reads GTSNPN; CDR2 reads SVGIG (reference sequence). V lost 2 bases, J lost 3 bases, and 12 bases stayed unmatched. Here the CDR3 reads CAWSFGPGLGEETQYF. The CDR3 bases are TGTGCCTGGAGTTTCGGGCCTGGACTAGGGGAAGAGACCCAGTACTTC.

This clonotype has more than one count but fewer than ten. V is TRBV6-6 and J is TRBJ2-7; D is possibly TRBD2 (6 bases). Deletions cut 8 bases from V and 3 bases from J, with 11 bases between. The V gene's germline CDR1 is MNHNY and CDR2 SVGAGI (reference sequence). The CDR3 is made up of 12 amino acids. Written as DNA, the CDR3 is TGTGCCAGCTCCGGGAGCAACTACGAGCAGTACTTC. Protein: CASSGSNYEQYF.

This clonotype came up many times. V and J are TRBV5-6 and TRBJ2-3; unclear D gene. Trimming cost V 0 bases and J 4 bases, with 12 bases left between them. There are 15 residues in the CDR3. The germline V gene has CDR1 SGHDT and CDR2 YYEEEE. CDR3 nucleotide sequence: TGTGCCAGCAGCTTGGTCACGGGCGGTCCAGATACGCAGTATTTT. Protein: CASSLVTGGPDTQYF.

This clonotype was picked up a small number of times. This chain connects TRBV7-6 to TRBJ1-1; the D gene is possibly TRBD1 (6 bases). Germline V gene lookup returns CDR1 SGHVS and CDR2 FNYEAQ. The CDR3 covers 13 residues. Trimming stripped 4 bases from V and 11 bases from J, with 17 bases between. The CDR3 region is CASSSPPRGRAFF. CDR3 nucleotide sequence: TGTGCCAGCAGCTCACCCCCGAGGGGGAGGGCTTTCTTT.

The CDR3 region is CASSSLRRERDLYEQYV. DNA of the CDR3: TGTGCCAGCAGTTCGCTCCGCCGGGAAAGGGACCTATACGAGCAGTACGTC. This chain uses TRBV28 with TRBJ2-7; the D call may be TRBD1 or TRBD2 (5 bases each). Trimming took 4 bases from V and 4 from J, leaving 23 bases between them. The CDR3 length is 17 residues. From germline, CDR1 is MDHEN and CDR2 SYDVKM.

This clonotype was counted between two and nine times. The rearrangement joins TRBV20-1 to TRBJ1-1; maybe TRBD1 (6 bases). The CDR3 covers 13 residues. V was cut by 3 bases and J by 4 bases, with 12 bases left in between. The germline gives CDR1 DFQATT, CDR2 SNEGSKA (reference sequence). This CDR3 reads CSASNRASTEAFF. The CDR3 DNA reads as TGCAGTGCTAGCAACAGGGCAAGCACTGAAGCTTTCTTT.

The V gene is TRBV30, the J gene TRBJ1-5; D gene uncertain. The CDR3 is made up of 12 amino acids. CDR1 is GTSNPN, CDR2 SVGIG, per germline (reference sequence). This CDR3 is CACSMGSQPQHF. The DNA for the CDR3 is TGTGCTTGTAGTATGGGTAGCCAGCCCCAGCATTTT.